Listed here are 15 T cell receptor beta chains from one sample, sequenced in a study of T-cell reconstitution after alpha-beta-depleted transplantation in children. Library preparation (for TCRbeta) was performed with unique molecular identifiers. TCRdb recomputed calls from the PCR reads with MiXCR, one row per CDR3 protein. The sample holds 250,000 to 400,000 distinct CDR3 sequences, 23% seen once. The specimen comprised PBMCs, mostly from graft donor cells, sampled 180 days after TCRalphabeta/CD19-depleted stem cell transplant. These receptors came from a male patient under 18 who had a stem cell transplant for acute lymphoblastic leukemia, so the T cells may come from the graft donor.

A few counts support this clonotype. The chain has TRBV5-1 and TRBJ2-5; D is perhaps TRBD2 (5 bases). Germline CDR1 is SGHRS and CDR2 is YFSETQ. CDR3 length equals 15 residues. The V end was cut by 7 bases, the J end by 4 bases, with 20 bases between. The CDR3 is CASRMAPGYGETQYF. CDR3 DNA: TGCGCCAGCCGCATGGCACCGGGGTACGGAGAGACCCAGTACTTC.

This clonotype occurred a few times. This sequence joins TRBV10-3 and TRBJ1-2; 7 positions match TRBD1. This CDR3 has 15 residues. Trimming took 3 bases from V and 4 from J; bases not matched to a gene: 8. Germline V gene lookup returns CDR1 ENHRY and CDR2 SYGVKD. This CDR3 reads CAISESGTVFYGYTF. The CDR3 nucleotides are TGTGCCATCAGTGAATCCGGGACAGTTTTCTATGGCTACACCTTC.

V usage is TRBV29-1 and J usage is TRBJ2-7; TRBD2 matches at 12 bases. V was pared by 5 bases and J by 6 bases, with 5 bases of the junction left unmatched. Germline V gene lookup returns CDR1 SQVTM and CDR2 ANQGSEA. The CDR3 has 13 residues. DNA of the CDR3: TGCAGCGTTTCTAGCGGGAGGGTAAGCGAGCAGTACTTC. Translating it yields CSVSSGRVSEQYF.

This clonotype has just a few counts. The chain combines TRBV21-1 with TRBJ2-3; the DNA was not used to check the table's D call, TRBD2. TRBV21-1 has pseudogene status. The CDR3 sequence is 20 residues long. The CDR3, as DNA: TGTGCCAGCAGCGGAGCGGGACGGGAGACTAGCGGGAGGGAGACAGATACGCAGTATTTT. Translated: CASSGAGRETSGRETDTQYF.

The chain recombines TRBV7-6 with TRBJ2-1, with D perhaps TRBD1 (6 bases). Germline V CDR1 and CDR2: SGHVS, FNYEAQ. This CDR3 has 15 residues. V lost 5 bases and J lost 5, with 16 bases in between. CDR3 nucleotides: TGTGCCAGCAGCCCCATCCAGGGGAGCCACAATGAGCAGTTCTTC. It encodes CASSPIQGSHNEQFF. The variable domain in full, with the rest retrieved from reference TRBV7-6 and TRBJ2-1, is GAGVSQSPRYKVTKRGQDVALRCDPISGHVSLYWYRQALGQGPEFLTYFNYEAQQDKSGLPNDRFSAERPEGSISTLTIQRTEQRDSAMYRCASSPIQGSHNEQFFGPGTRLTVL.

This clonotype was seen at least ten times. The chain carries TRBV7-2 and TRBJ2-3; a possible D gene is TRBD2 (7 bases). V lost 2 bases and J 8 bases, leaving 14 bases between the germline ends. The CDR3 length is 14 residues. Per the germline V gene, CDR1 is SGHTA and CDR2 is FQGNSA. DNA of the CDR3: TGTGCCAGCAGCTTATCGGCGGGGGCGGGTACGCAGTATTTT. The encoded protein is CASSLSAGAGTQYF. The full variable domain, with the rest looked up from reference TRBV7-2 and TRBJ2-3, is GAGVSQSPSNKVTEKGKDVELRCDPISGHTALYWYRQSLGQGLEFLIYFQGNSAPDKSGLPSDRFSAERTGGSVSTLTIQRTQQEDSAVYLCASSLSAGAGTQYFGPGTRLTVL.

The chain has TRBV7-3 and TRBJ2-7, with 9 bases lining up with TRBD1. Germline values: CDR1 SGHTA, CDR2 FQGTGA. This CDR3 region has 15 residues. Trimming removed 5 bases from V and 5 bases from J; junction bases left unmatched: 10. CDR3 sequence (DNA): TGTGCCAGCAGCCAACAGGACAGGGGTCTCGACGAGCAGTACTTC. It codes for CASSQQDRGLDEQYF.

The chain employs TRBV9 and TRBJ2-6; D unresolved. The CDR3 totals 17 residues. Germline lookup yields CDR1 SGDLS and CDR2 YYNGEE. The germline V and J ends were trimmed by 6 bases and 0 bases, with 16 bases remaining between them. DNA for the CDR3: TGTGCCAGCACCGACGCCGGCGGATACTCTGGGGCCAACGTCCTGACTTTC. The encoded protein is CASTDAGGYSGANVLTF.

This chain connects TRBV7-9 to TRBJ1-4; D uncertain. The length of the CDR3 is 14 residues. Trimming stripped 6 bases from V and 0 bases from J, with 8 bases between. Germline V gives CDR1 SEHNR, CDR2 FQNEAQ (reference sequence). CDR3 protein: CASSRRATNEKLFF. CDR3 DNA: TGTGCCAGCAGTAGGAGGGCAACTAATGAAAAACTGTTTTTT.

V and J are TRBV6-5 and TRBJ2-5, with D hard to call. Trimming cost V 6 bases and J 5 bases, with 19 bases left between them. Germline V CDR1 and CDR2: MNHEY, SVGAGI. The CDR3 is 15 amino acids. CDR3 nucleotides: TGTGCCAGCAGACCCTCTTTGTTATGGCCCGAGACCCAGTACTTC. Amino acids: CASRPSLLWPETQYF.

This clonotype has a handful of counts. The V and J genes are TRBV20-1 and TRBJ2-7; 8 bases are shared with TRBD2. This CDR3 spans 15 amino acids. The J segment lost 3 bases and the V segment lost 0 bases, leaving 7 bases of the junction unmatched. The germline V gene has CDR1 DFQATT and CDR2 SNEGSKA (reference sequence). CDR3 in DNA: TGCAGTGCTAGAGATGCTGGGGCGGGGGGCTACGAGCAGTACTTC. This translates into CSARDAGAGGYEQYF.

The chain is built from TRBV12-3 or TRBV12-4 and TRBJ1-2; TRBD1 matches 7 bases. J was trimmed by 8 bases and V by 6 bases; bases with no gene match: 12. This CDR3 is built from 14 residues. The DNA for the CDR3 is TGTGCCAGCAGATCGCGCAGGGGGAGTAACGGCTACACCTTC. Its protein is CASRSRRGSNGYTF.

The chain is built from TRBV2 and TRBJ1-6; no firm D call. The germline V and J ends were trimmed by 8 bases and 6 bases, with 11 bases remaining between them. The CDR3 extends over 13 amino acids. CDR1 is SNHLY, CDR2 FYNNEI, per germline. CDR3 bases: TGTGCCAGCGAGATAACCGCTAATTCACCCCTCCACTTT. Translated, it gives CASEITANSPLHF.

This clonotype was seen only a few times. The chain has TRBV27 and TRBJ1-5; maybe TRBD1 (5 bases). Deletions cut 1 base from V and 6 bases from J, with 13 bases between. The CDR3 spans 15 residues. Germline lookup yields CDR1 MNHEY and CDR2 SMNVEV (reference sequence). DNA of the CDR3: TGTGCCAGCAGTTTATGGGACGGGGGTAGTCAGCCCCAGCATTTT. Its translation: CASSLWDGGSQPQHF.

The chain couples TRBV7-8 to TRBJ1-5; D remains ambiguous. Germline V lookup: CDR1 SGHVS, CDR2 FQNEAQ. The CDR3 runs 14 residues. V was pared by 2 bases and J by 5 bases, with 10 bases between. The CDR3 spells CASSLYGRDQPQHF. The DNA of the CDR3 is TGTGCCAGCAGCTTATATGGACGGGATCAGCCCCAGCATTTT.